Listed here are 13 T cell receptor beta chains from one sample, sequenced in a study of cytomegalovirus exposure and HLA in healthy donors. Researchers ran the PCR with 60 Vbeta and 13 Jbeta primers. Profiling relied on immunoSEQ multiplex PCR, and the TCRdb table lists in-frame clones only, not all of them. The repertoire has some 130,000 clones, roughly 85% of them found once; the top ten carry 6.5% to 7%. Sequenced material: PBMCs. The source is a man aged 40-49 years in good health and CMV-seropositive.

The genes are TRBV29-1 and TRBJ2-1; D is possibly TRBD2 (5 bases). The germline CDR1 and CDR2 sequences are SQVTM and ANQGSEA. V lost 4 bases and J 0 bases, leaving 7 bases between the germline ends. The CDR3 extends over 13 amino acids. CDR3 DNA: TGCAGCGTTGCAGGAGGCTCCTACAATGAGCAGTTCTTC. Its protein is CSVAGGSYNEQFF.

The rearrangement links TRBV20-1 to TRBJ2-1; no clear D gene. V was shortened by 1 base and J by 14 bases, with 12 bases between the two germline ends. Germline loops: CDR1 DFQATT, CDR2 SNEGSKA (reference sequence). There are 11 residues in the CDR3. The CDR3 loop reads CSARVRESEFF. DNA of the CDR3: TGCAGTGCTAGAGTTCGAGAGTCGGAGTTCTTC.

Only a few counts were recorded for this clone. This CDR3 is also generated by other DNA sequences in the sample. The CDR3 region is CASSLGQNTGELFF. In DNA form, the CDR3 reads TGCGCCAGCAGCCTGGGACAGAACACCGGGGAGCTGTTTTTT. V gene TRBV5-1 combines with J gene TRBJ2-2, with a tentative D call TRBD1 (6 bases). The CDR3 length is 14 residues. The V end lost 4 bases, the J end lost 1 base, and 8 bases lay between the germline ends. Germline CDR1 is SGHRS and CDR2 is YFSETQ.

The J gene is TRBJ2-2, the V gene TRBV5-1; possibly TRBD1 for D (5 bases). This CDR3 has 16 amino acids. The germline CDR1 and CDR2 sequences are SGHRS and YFSETQ. Trimming took 0 bases from V and 4 from J, leaving 13 bases between them. The CDR3 DNA sequence: TGCGCCAGCAGCTTGGGTCAGGGCGATGGCACCGGGGAGCTGTTTTTT. Protein sequence: CASSLGQGDGTGELFF.

This clone has more than one count but fewer than ten. The chain has TRBV2 and TRBJ1-5; 9 bases fit TRBD1. Germline V CDR1 and CDR2: SNHLY, FYNNEI. The CDR3 consists of 13 residues. V shed 8 bases and J 2 bases; nucleotides not matched to a gene: 1. CDR3 protein: CASDRGGNQPQHF. The CDR3 coding sequence is TGTGCCAGCGACAGGGGGGGCAATCAGCCCCAGCATTTT.

V and J are TRBV18 and TRBJ2-7, with 9 positions matching TRBD1. The germline V gene encodes CDR1 KGHSH and CDR2 LQKENI. The CDR3 length is 15 residues. V dropped 1 base and J dropped 2; count of bases not matched to a gene: 3. The CDR3 region is CASSPLGTGTYEQYF. CDR3 sequence (DNA): TGTGCCAGCTCACCACTTGGGACAGGGACCTACGAGCAGTACTTC.

This chain connects TRBV5-1 to TRBJ2-5; 9 nucleotides line up with TRBD1. Judging by the DNA end, TRBJ2-7 fits better; the J call may be wrong. Germline V gene lookup returns CDR1 SGHRS and CDR2 YFSETQ. This CDR3 has 15 amino acids. In DNA, the CDR3 is TGCGCCAGCAGCCGGGACAGGGAAGCGTCCTACGAGCAGTACTTC. Translated: CASSRDREASYEQYF.

To note about this clone: Sequence at one end of the junction differs from germline and may be a read error. The genes are TRBV7-7 and TRBJ1-1; possible D gene TRBD1, 5 bases. The CDR3 has 13 amino acids. Germline V gives CDR1 SSHAT, CDR2 FNYEAQ (reference sequence). CDR3 in amino acids: CASSLRGNTEAFF. CDR3 sequence (DNA): TGTGCTAGCAGCTTAAGGGGTAACACTGAAGCTTTCTTT. Full variable domain (remainder filled in from reference TRBV7-7 and TRBJ1-1): GAGVSQSPRYKVTKRGQDVTLRCDPISSHATLYWYQQALGQGPEFLTYFNYEAQPDKSGLPSDRFSAERPEGSISTLTIQRTEQRDSAMYRCASSLRGNTEAFFGQGTRLTVV.

Notes on this clone: Its ends do not fully match the called genes, so a read error is possible. The rearrangement uses TRBV28 and TRBJ1-1, with unresolved D. The CDR3 is 16 amino acids. Per the germline V gene, CDR1 is MDHEN and CDR2 is SYDVKM. In DNA form, the CDR3 reads TGTGCCTGCAGTTTGCCCCCCACAGAGCCATACACTGAAGCTTTCTTT. Translation gives CACSLPPTEPYTEAFF.

The sample holds a few counts of this clone. This chain connects TRBV2 to TRBJ1-6, with D possibly matching TRBD1 (5 bases). V lost 8 bases and J 5 bases, leaving 16 bases between the germline ends. The V gene's germline CDR1 is SNHLY and CDR2 FYNNEI. This CDR3 has 15 amino acids. The CDR3 sequence: CASLKRGVNNSPLHF. Here the CDR3 DNA reads TGTGCCAGCCTGAAGCGGGGGGTCAATAATTCACCCCTCCACTTT.

The chain joins TRBV5-1 to TRBJ2-7; 8 nucleotides line up with TRBD2. The CDR3 loop spans 16 amino acids. The germline V gene has CDR1 SGHRS and CDR2 YFSETQ. V gave up 3 bases and J gave up 0 bases; unmatched junction bases: 8. The CDR3 loop is CASSSGLAPSSYEQYF. Here the CDR3 DNA reads TGCGCCAGCAGCTCCGGACTAGCCCCGAGCTCCTACGAGCAGTACTTC.

This clone was seen a handful of times. The DNA for the CDR3 is TGTGCCACCACACAACCATCTGGGGCCAACGTCCTGACTTTC. Its translation is CATTQPSGANVLTF. V usage is TRBV2 and J usage is TRBJ2-6, with unresolved D. The CDR3 contains 14 residues. The ends were cut back, 10 bases at V and 1 base at J, with 11 bases in the middle. Germline-derived CDR1 and CDR2 are SNHLY and FYNNEI.

This sequence joins TRBV5-1 and TRBJ1-3; 8 bases fit TRBD1. The CDR3 covers 15 residues. V lost 4 bases to trimming and J lost 0 bases; unmatched junction nucleotides: 3. CDR1 and CDR2 from the germline V gene are SGHRS and YFSETQ. CDR3 protein: CASSEGTGSGNTIYF. The DNA for the CDR3 is TGCGCCAGCAGCGAAGGGACAGGCTCTGGAAACACCATATATTTT.